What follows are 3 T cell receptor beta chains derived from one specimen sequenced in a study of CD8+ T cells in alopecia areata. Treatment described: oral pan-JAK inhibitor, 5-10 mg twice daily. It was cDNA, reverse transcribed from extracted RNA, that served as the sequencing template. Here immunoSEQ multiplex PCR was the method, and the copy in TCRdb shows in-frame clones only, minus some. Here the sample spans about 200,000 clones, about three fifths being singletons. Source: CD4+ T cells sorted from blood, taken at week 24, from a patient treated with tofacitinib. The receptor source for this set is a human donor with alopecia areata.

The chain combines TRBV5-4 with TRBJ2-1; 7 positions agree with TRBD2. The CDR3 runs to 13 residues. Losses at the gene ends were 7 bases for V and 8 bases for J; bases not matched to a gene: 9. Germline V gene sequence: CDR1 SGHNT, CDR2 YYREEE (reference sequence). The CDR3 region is CASGSSGNDEQFF. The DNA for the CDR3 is TGTGCCAGCGGATCCAGCGGGAACGATGAGCAGTTCTTC.

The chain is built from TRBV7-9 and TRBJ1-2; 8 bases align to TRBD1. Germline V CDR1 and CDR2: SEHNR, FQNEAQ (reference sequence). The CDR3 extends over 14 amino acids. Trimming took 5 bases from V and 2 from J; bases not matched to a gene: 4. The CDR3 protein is CASSEDRVNYGYTF. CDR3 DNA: TGTGCCAGCAGCGAGGACAGGGTCAACTATGGCTACACCTTC.

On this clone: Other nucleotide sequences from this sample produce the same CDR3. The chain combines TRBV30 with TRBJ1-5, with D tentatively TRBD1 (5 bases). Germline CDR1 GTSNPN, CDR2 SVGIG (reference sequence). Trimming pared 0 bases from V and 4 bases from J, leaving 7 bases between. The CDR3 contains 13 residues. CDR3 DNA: TGTGCCTGGAGTGTAGAGGGGAATCAGCCCCAGCATTTT. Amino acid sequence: CAWSVEGNQPQHF.